The 18 T cell receptor beta chains listed next were all sequenced from one sample in a study of blood T cells in healthy people across ages. The authors ran a second PCR of roughly 7 to 11 cycles using a sample-barcoded 5' primer and a J-beta primer mix. TCRdb reanalysed the 5' RACE reads using MiXCR and keeps one entry per CDR3 protein. Of over a million distinct CDR3 sequences in the sample, around 39% were seen once. The sequenced sample consisted of blood. Every receptor here comes from a woman aged 18-29 years in good health.

V usage is TRBV28 and J usage is TRBJ1-1, with 7 bases aligning to TRBD1. CDR1 is MDHEN, CDR2 SYDVKM, per germline. The CDR3 contains 15 residues. The trim removed 4 bases at V and 6 bases at J, leaving 11 bases unmatched. CDR3 DNA sequence: TGTGCCAGCAGTTCCGGCCAGGGGCAGGGGGCTGAAGCTTTCTTT. Its protein is CASSSGQGQGAEAFF.

This clonotype came up once. The DNA of the CDR3 is TGCAGTGCTAGACCAGGGAGCTACAATGAGCAGTACTTC. Translated: CSARPGSYNEQYF. The rearrangement joins TRBV20-1 to TRBJ2-5; D assignment may be TRBD1 or TRBD2 (5 bases each). Germline V CDR1 and CDR2: DFQATT, SNEGSKA (reference sequence). The CDR3 runs to 13 residues. V lost 2 bases, J lost 11 bases, and 18 bases lay in between.

The chain couples TRBV28 to TRBJ1-2; maybe TRBD1 (6 bases). Germline CDR1 is MDHEN and CDR2 is SYDVKM. CDR3 length: 13 residues. Trimming cost V 7 bases and J 4 bases, with 13 bases left between them. Here the CDR3 DNA reads TGTGCCAGCACTTCTCAGGGGATCTATGGCTACACCTTC. Its translation is CASTSQGIYGYTF.

For this clonotype: Germline and junction disagree at one end, which may indicate a read error. The chain combines TRBV20-1 with TRBJ2-3, with a tentative D call TRBD2 (5 bases). CDR1 is DFQATT, CDR2 SNEGSKA, per germline (reference sequence). The CDR3 totals 12 residues. The CDR3 loop reads CRAKRNEGTQYF. The CDR3 DNA sequence: TGCAGGGCTAAACGAAATGAGGGCACGCAGTATTTT.

The chain is built from TRBV20-1 and TRBJ2-7; tentative D call: TRBD2 (5 bases). CDR3 length equals 14 residues. V was clipped by 6 bases and J by 0 bases, with 15 bases between them. CDR1 is DFQATT and CDR2 is SNEGSKA in the germline V gene (reference sequence). CDR3 bases: TGCAGTGCCGGAATGGCGGGCCTCTCCTACGAGCAGTACTTC. Its protein is CSAGMAGLSYEQYF.

This clonotype was seen just once. In nucleotides, the CDR3 is TGTGCCAGCAGACCGGGACTAGCGGGAGGTGGCAATGAGCAGTACTTC. It codes for CASRPGLAGGGNEQYF. The rearrangement joins TRBV6-2 or TRBV6-3 to TRBJ2-7; TRBD2 agrees at 15 bases. Germline trimming cut 6 bases from V and 7 bases from J; bases unmatched to any gene: 10. Germline CDR1 MNHEY, CDR2 SVGEGT. The CDR3 length is 16 residues.

The J gene is TRBJ1-6, the V gene TRBV27, with D possibly matching TRBD1 (6 bases). This CDR3 is 16 amino acids long. The germline V gene encodes CDR1 MNHEY and CDR2 SMNVEV (reference sequence). Trimming removed 5 bases at V and 7 bases at J, with 18 bases between. The DNA for the CDR3 is TGTGCCAGCAGTCTCGGGGGCGTGGGTGGAAATTCACCCCTCCACTTT. Translating gives CASSLGGVGGNSPLHF.

This chain uses TRBV19 with TRBJ2-7; 9 bases match TRBD2. CDR3 length: 16 amino acids. Germline V CDR1 and CDR2: LNHDA, SQIVND (reference sequence). V shed 4 bases, J shed 7 bases, and the junction held 14 bases outside the gene matches. The CDR3 region is CASSSLEAGGVREQYF. The CDR3 DNA reads as TGTGCCAGTAGTAGCCTCGAAGCGGGAGGTGTTAGGGAGCAGTACTTC.

Only a few counts were recorded for this clonotype. The chain joins TRBV12-3 or TRBV12-4 to TRBJ1-2, with TRBD1 matching 7 bases. The CDR3 is 14 residues long. V trimming: 5 bases; J trimming: 4 bases; junction bases outside the gene matches: 7. The CDR3, as DNA: TGTGCCAGCAGTCTCGCAGGGGGGATCTATGGCTACACCTTC. This gives the protein CASSLAGGIYGYTF.

The chain joins TRBV25-1 to TRBJ1-2; TRBD1 is a possible D gene (5 bases). The length of the CDR3 is 14 residues. Per the germline V gene, CDR1 is MGHDK and CDR2 is SYGVNS. V gave up 7 bases and J gave up 2 bases, with 14 bases separating them. CDR3 amino acids: CASNGAGRNYGYTF. CDR3 nucleotide sequence: TGTGCCAGCAATGGCGCAGGGAGAAACTATGGCTACACCTTC.

The chain combines TRBV18 with TRBJ2-7; D remains ambiguous. TRBJ2-5 matches the DNA end more closely, so the J call is doubtful. The germline V gene has CDR1 KGHSH and CDR2 LQKENI. The CDR3 spans 16 residues. CDR3 region: CASSPYLGAVGETQYF. The CDR3 nucleotides are TGTGCCAGCTCACCTTATCTCGGAGCAGTTGGGGAGACCCAGTACTTC.

V and J are TRBV2 and TRBJ2-3; D is possibly TRBD1 (5 bases). The CDR3 has 14 amino acids. The V end lost 8 bases, the J end lost 6 bases, and 18 bases lay between the germline ends. Germline V gene lookup returns CDR1 SNHLY and CDR2 FYNNEI. CDR3 DNA: TGTGCCAGCCAGGCCGCGCCAGGGTCTGATACGCAGTATTTT. It translates to CASQAAPGSDTQYF.

The chain has TRBV10-3 and TRBJ2-5, with TRBD2 matching 9 bases. CDR1 and CDR2 (germline): ENHRY, SYGVKD. Trimming took 2 bases from V and 2 from J; bases not matched to a gene: 6. The CDR3 loop spans 16 amino acids. CDR3 loop: CAISEITSGLQETQYF. The CDR3 DNA sequence: TGTGCCATCAGTGAGATTACTAGCGGGTTACAAGAGACCCAGTACTTC.

This clonotype appeared a few times. The V gene is TRBV10-3, the J gene TRBJ2-3; 14 bases line up with TRBD2. The CDR3 totals 19 residues. CDR1 and CDR2 from the germline V gene are ENHRY and SYGVKD. Losses at the gene ends were 3 bases for V and 0 bases for J; bases not matched to a gene: 8. Written as DNA, the CDR3 is TGTGCCATCAGTGAAGCCGGGACTAGCGGGAGCCCTAGCACAGATACGCAGTATTTT. Amino acid sequence: CAISEAGTSGSPSTDTQYF.

The chain is built from TRBV20-1 and TRBJ2-3; D possibly corresponds to TRBD2 (6 bases). V gave up 5 bases and J gave up 0 bases, with 24 bases separating them. The germline gives CDR1 DFQATT, CDR2 SNEGSKA (reference sequence). This CDR3 region has 18 residues. The DNA for the CDR3 is TGCAGTGCTGCACAAACCGGGGGAATTTCCTCTAGCACAGATACGCAGTATTTT. Its protein product is CSAAQTGGISSSTDTQYF.

The gene calls are TRBV27 and TRBJ1-1; perhaps TRBD1 as D (5 bases). Trimming removed 10 bases at V and 4 bases at J, with 16 bases between. The CDR3 extends over 13 amino acids. Germline CDR1 MNHEY, CDR2 SMNVEV (reference sequence). DNA for the CDR3: TGTGCCACCAAAACCGGGACGGGCACTGAAGCTTTCTTT. This translates into CATKTGTGTEAFF.

Written as DNA, the CDR3 is TGTGCCAGCAGCCCTTGGACAGGGAACTCCTACGAGCAGTACTTC. Its protein product is CASSPWTGNSYEQYF. The chain couples TRBV9 to TRBJ2-7; 8 positions agree with TRBD1. This CDR3 is built from 15 residues. Germline loops: CDR1 SGDLS, CDR2 YYNGEE. V shed 4 bases and J 0 bases; nucleotides not matched to a gene: 6.

This clonotype came up once. The chain joins TRBV28 to TRBJ1-2; tentatively, D is TRBD1 (5 bases). The CDR3 is made up of 14 amino acids. With 5 bases removed from V and 3 bases from J, the gap between germline ends came to 13 bases. Germline CDR1 is MDHEN and CDR2 is SYDVKM. CDR3 region: CASSVAGTHYGYTF. The CDR3 DNA sequence: TGTGCCAGCAGTGTGGCAGGGACTCACTATGGCTACACCTTC.